This TCR beta chain appears in the sequencing data of a study of sequential checkpoint blockade in melanoma. Study in general: Around 90 pretreatment tumor DNA samples were TCRβ immunosequenced.

A remark on this clone: Its antigen is not identified.

CDR1 GTSNPN and CDR2 SVGIG come from the germline V gene (reference sequence). The CDR3 extends over 14 amino acids. Unmatched junction bases numbered 5, after V lost 5 bases and J lost 2 bases. Findings of the study overall: In arm A, pretreatment tumor clonality was associated with response. PD-L1 staining and CD8+ counts, not mutational load, tracked tumor T-cell clonality.

The method was immunoSEQ multiplex PCR; TCRdb's version includes in-frame clones alone and lacks a portion of them. Counted here are about 5,100 clones, 24% occurring once; the ten biggest clones make up under 40%. Treatment indicated: randomized to nivolumab then ipilimumab (arm A) or the reverse (arm B). This sequence joins TRBV30 and TRBJ2-5; TRBD1 agrees at 10 bases. The sample here was tumor tissue (inferred from file names), taken from a patient given nivolumab and ipilimumab in sequence. The TCR originated in a human donor with melanoma. The CDR3 DNA reads TGTGCCTGGGGGACAGGGGTCCGGCAAGAGACCCAGTACTTC. The encoded protein is CAWGTGVRQETQYF.